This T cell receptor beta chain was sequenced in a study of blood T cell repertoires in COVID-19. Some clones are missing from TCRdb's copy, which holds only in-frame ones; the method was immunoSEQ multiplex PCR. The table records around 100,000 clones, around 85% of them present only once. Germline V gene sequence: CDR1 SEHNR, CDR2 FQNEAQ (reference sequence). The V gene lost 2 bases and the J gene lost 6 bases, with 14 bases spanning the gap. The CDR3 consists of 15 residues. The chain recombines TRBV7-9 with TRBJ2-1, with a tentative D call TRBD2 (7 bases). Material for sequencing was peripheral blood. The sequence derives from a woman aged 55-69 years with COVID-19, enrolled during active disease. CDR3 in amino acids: CASSLMRGGLNEQFF. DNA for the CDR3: TGTGCCAGCAGCTTAATGAGGGGGGGCCTCAATGAGCAGTTCTTC.